Listed below are T cell receptor beta chains from one sample, sequenced in a study of cytomegalovirus exposure and HLA in healthy donors. The assay was immunoSEQ multiplex PCR, and TCRdb's table has in-frame clones only and misses some. The table shows around 140,000 clones, with 82% occurring only once. Sample: PBMCs. Receptors originate from a woman in her 50s in good health and CMV-seropositive. CDR3s include the opening cysteine and the closing phenylalanine or tryptophan.

V gene	J gene	CDR3 protein
TRBV7-9	TRBJ1-1	CASSLRDTEAFF
TRBV5-1	NA	CASSLVGTGYEQYF
TRBV29-1	TRBJ2-1	CSVGRRGGGPYNEQFF
TRBV30	NA	CAWSAGGSSYEQYF
TRBV28	TRBJ2-7	CASSLSGTIYEQYF
TRBV11-2	TRBJ1-1	CASSPLRRTEAFF
TRBV5-1	TRBJ2-7	CASSAALAGPSYEQYF
TRBV7-8	TRBJ1-1	CASSLGGSLPEAFF
TRBV6-5	TRBJ2-7	CASRRSVSYEQYF
TRBV5-1	TRBJ2-3	CASSPTGTSGGVDTQYF
TRBV9	TRBJ2-3	CASSVATGSSDTQYF
TRBV14	TRBJ1-1	CASSYSLNTEAFF
TRBV18	TRBJ1-5	CASSPPGQVLPAPQHF
TRBV28	TRBJ1-3	CASIGYSGNTIYF
TRBV11-3	TRBJ2-1	CASSLAGLAGSPYNEQFF
TRBV29-1	TRBJ2-3	CSVTGFTDTQYF
TRBV7-9	TRBJ2-2	CASSLGQTGDPRATGELFF
TRBV11-1	TRBJ2-1	CASSSAGGRGGYNEQFF
TRBV19	TRBJ1-5	CASRDDRSNQPQHF
TRBV7-3	TRBJ2-1	CASSLAGGAGYNEQFF
TRBV10-2	TRBJ2-7	CASSIAGTYSYEQYF
TRBV7-6	TRBJ1-5	CASSPGTGDQPQHF
TRBV18	TRBJ2-4	CASSPSSKGDIQYF
TRBV18	TRBJ1-1	CASSPTGTSEAFF
TRBV4-3	TRBJ1-2	CASSPQGSTYYGYTF
TRBV4-1	NA	CASSQEVGLTYEQYF
TRBV28	TRBJ1-1	CASSLVLDTEAFF
TRBV10-3	TRBJ1-2	CAIRTQGSNYGYTF
TRBV5-1	TRBJ2-3	CASSRGLAETTDTQYF
TRBV7-7	TRBJ2-5	CASSKLAGFQETQYF
TRBV7-8	TRBJ1-2	CASSLEAGVDYGYTF
TRBV28	TRBJ1-6	CASRWSGSNNSPLHF
TRBV30	TRBJ1-1	CAWMGQMNTEAFF
TRBV6-1	TRBJ1-6	CASSDRYPGEQGIGNSPLHF
TRBV9	TRBJ1-3	CASSFDSTGNTIYF
TRBV9	TRBJ1-3	CASSVGQPGNTIYF
TRBV19	TRBJ1-3	CASSREPGGNTIYF
TRBV29-1	TRBJ1-4	CSVDGDGDEKLFF
TRBV5-1	TRBJ1-2	CASSSGQGHGYTF
TRBV7-9	TRBJ1-1	CSSSLTQTGAFF
TRBV7-9	TRBJ2-2	CASTRTEETGELFF
TRBV4-3	TRBJ2-1	CASSQDVAGGPYNEQFF
TRBV5-1	TRBJ1-1	CASKDGRGRTEAFF
TRBV5-1	TRBJ2-1	CASSLIASSSYNEQFF
TRBV7-2	TRBJ1-3	CASRSFSGNTIYF
TRBV10-3	TRBJ1-5	CAISESGGEQPQHF
TRBV2	TRBJ2-1	CASSPPGTSKGNEQFF
TRBV5-1	TRBJ2-5	CASSSTGEETQYF
TRBV7-2	TRBJ2-1	CASSLEAPTSSSNEQFF
TRBV5-4	TRBJ2-7	CASSSAKAGQGSEQYF
TRBV29-1	TRBJ2-7	CSVRTAYSYEQYF
TRBV7-9	TRBJ2-7	CASSLSGSGRAPSSYEQYF
TRBV19	TRBJ1-1	CASRQQGSNTEAFF
TRBV7-9	TRBJ1-1	CASSLAPNRLGGAFF